This T cell receptor (beta chain) derives from a study of OX40 agonist ivuxolimab in advanced cancers. Whole-study context: A partial response was reached by three patients: one with hepatocellular carcinoma and two with cutaneous melanoma. Study results and caveats: Undetermined was the antigen specificity of the expanded peripheral T cells. Among some nonresponders, normalized T-cell clonal expansion was also low.

Comment on this clone: Its target is not known.

Some clones are missing from TCRdb's copy, which holds only in-frame ones; the method was immunoSEQ multiplex PCR. The sample includes around 65,000 clones, 88% of them seen just once. V lost 5 bases, J lost 3 bases, and 13 bases lay in between. This CDR3 contains 14 residues. The germline CDR1 and CDR2 sequences are MDHEN and SYDVKM. The gene calls are TRBV28 and TRBJ1-1, with a possible D match to TRBD1 (6 bases). The TCR was taken from an adult with an advanced solid tumor such as melanoma, head and neck, liver or kidney cancer. This specimen was CD4+ or CD8+ T cells sorted from blood, taken in a trial of the OX40 agonist ivuxolimab. The CDR3 region is CASSSGGLDTEAFF. The CDR3 region has the DNA TGTGCCAGCAGTAGTGGGGGCCTCGACACTGAAGCTTTCTTT.